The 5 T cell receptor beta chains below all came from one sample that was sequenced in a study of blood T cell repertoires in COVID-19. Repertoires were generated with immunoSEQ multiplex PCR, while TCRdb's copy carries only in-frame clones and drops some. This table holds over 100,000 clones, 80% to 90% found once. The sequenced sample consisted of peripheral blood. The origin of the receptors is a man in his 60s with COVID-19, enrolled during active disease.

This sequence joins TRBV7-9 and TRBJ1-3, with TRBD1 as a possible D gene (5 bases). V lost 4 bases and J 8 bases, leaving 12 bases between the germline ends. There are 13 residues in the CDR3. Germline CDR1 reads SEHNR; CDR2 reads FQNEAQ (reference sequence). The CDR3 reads CASSSDIKDTIYF. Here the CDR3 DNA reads TGTGCCAGCAGCTCGGACATCAAGGACACCATATATTTT.

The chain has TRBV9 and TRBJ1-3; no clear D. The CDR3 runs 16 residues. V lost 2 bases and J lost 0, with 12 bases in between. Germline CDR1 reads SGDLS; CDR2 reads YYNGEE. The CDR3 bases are TGTGCCAGCAGCGTTAGCCCGGCCGTCTCTGGAAACACCATATATTTT. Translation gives CASSVSPAVSGNTIYF.

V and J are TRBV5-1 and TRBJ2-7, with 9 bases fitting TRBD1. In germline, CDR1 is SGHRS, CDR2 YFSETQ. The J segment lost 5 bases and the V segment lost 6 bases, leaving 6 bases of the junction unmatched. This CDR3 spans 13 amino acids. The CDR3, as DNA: TGCGCCAGCACCGGACAGGGGTTCAACGAGCAGTACTTC. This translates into CASTGQGFNEQYF.

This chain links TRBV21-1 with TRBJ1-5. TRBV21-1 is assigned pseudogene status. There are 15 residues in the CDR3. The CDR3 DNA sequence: TGTGCCAGCAGCAAAGCGTGGAGTCCGAGTCAGCCCCAGCATTTT. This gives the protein CASSKAWSPSQPQHF.

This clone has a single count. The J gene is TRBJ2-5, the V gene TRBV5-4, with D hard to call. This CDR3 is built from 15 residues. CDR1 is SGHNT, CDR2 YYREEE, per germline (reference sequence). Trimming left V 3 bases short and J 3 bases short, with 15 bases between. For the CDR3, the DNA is TGTGCCAGCAGCTCCCTACTCCCGAGAGAAGAGACCCAGTACTTC. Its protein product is CASSSLLPREETQYF.